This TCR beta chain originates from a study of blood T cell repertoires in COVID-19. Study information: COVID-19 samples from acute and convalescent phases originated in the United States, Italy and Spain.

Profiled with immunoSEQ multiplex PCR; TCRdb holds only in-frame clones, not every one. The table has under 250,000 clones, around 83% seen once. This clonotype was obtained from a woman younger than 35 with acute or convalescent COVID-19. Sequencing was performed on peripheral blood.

The CDR3 sequence is CASSDSGSGGLSSYNEQFF. CDR3 sequence (DNA): TGTGCCAGCAGTGACTCGGGGTCGGGAGGGCTTAGCTCCTACAATGAGCAGTTCTTC. The chain carries TRBV6-4 and TRBJ2-1, with 8 bases that match TRBD2. There are 19 residues in the CDR3. V lost 0 bases, J lost 0 bases, and 10 bases stayed unmatched. Germline V gene sequence: CDR1 MRHNA, CDR2 SNTAGT.